Following are 12 T cell receptor beta chains from one sample sequenced in a study of blood T cell repertoires in COVID-19. The protocol was immunoSEQ multiplex PCR, while the TCRdb copy is restricted to in-frame clones and leaves out a portion. This sample carries 70,000 to 90,000 clones, roughly 88% of them seen once, and the ten largest clones take approximately 46%. The sequencing input was peripheral blood. These receptors were obtained from a human donor in a cohort sampled during active COVID-19.

V usage is TRBV4-3 and J usage is TRBJ2-3; a possible D gene is TRBD1 (5 bases). This CDR3 is 16 amino acids long. V dropped 0 bases and J dropped 0 bases, with 10 bases sitting between them. Germline V gives CDR1 LGHNA, CDR2 YSLEER. This CDR3 reads CASSQDRGHSTDTQYF. The CDR3 DNA reads TGCGCCAGCAGCCAAGATCGCGGACACAGCACAGATACGCAGTATTTT.

The chain employs TRBV11-3 and TRBJ2-5, with D perhaps matching TRBD2 (6 bases). V gave up 3 bases and J gave up 7 bases, with 18 bases separating them. The CDR3 consists of 15 residues. The germline V gene encodes CDR1 SGHNT and CDR2 YENEEA. The CDR3: CASSFPGTGVGTQYF. For the CDR3, the DNA is TGTGCCAGCAGCTTTCCCGGGACTGGAGTCGGGACCCAGTACTTC.

This chain links TRBV5-1 with TRBJ2-7; TRBD1 is a possible D gene (6 bases). V dropped 3 bases and J dropped 3 bases, with 10 bases sitting between them. The CDR3 covers 13 residues. The germline V gene has CDR1 SGHRS and CDR2 YFSETQ. The CDR3 sequence is CASSSGQNYEQYF. The CDR3 DNA follows: TGCGCCAGCAGCTCAGGACAGAACTACGAGCAGTACTTC.

V is TRBV24-1 and J is TRBJ2-2; 7 bases are a match to TRBD1. This CDR3 contains 16 residues. Germline lookup yields CDR1 KGHDR and CDR2 SFDVKD. With 6 bases clipped from V and 5 bases from J, the junction kept 11 bases outside the gene matches. The CDR3 sequence: CATSSELTGWTGELFF. CDR3 DNA sequence: TGTGCCACCAGTTCGGAGCTGACAGGGTGGACCGGGGAGCTGTTTTTT.

This chain links TRBV5-8 with TRBJ2-3; 9 bases fit TRBD2. After removal of 3 bases from V and 4 bases from J, the junction contained 6 bases not matched to a gene. Germline-derived CDR1 and CDR2 are SGHTS and YDEGEE. The CDR3 totals 15 residues. CDR3 bases: TGTGCCAGCAGCTCCTTCCGGACTAGCGCAGATACGCAGTATTTT. Translated: CASSSFRTSADTQYF.

The rearrangement uses TRBV24-1 and TRBJ1-2, with 7 positions matching TRBD1. CDR3 length equals 15 residues. Germline V gene data show CDR1 as KGHDR and CDR2 as SFDVKD. J gave up 4 bases and V 2 bases, and 6 bases lay outside the gene matches. The CDR3 region is CATSDSRGRGYGYTF. The CDR3 DNA is TGTGCCACCAGTGATTCAAGGGGGCGCGGCTATGGCTACACCTTC.

The V gene is TRBV6-6, the J gene TRBJ1-5; 9 bases fit TRBD1. The CDR3 runs 14 residues. CDR1 and CDR2 from the germline V gene are MNHNY and SVGAGI (reference sequence). V lost 1 base to trimming and J lost 8 bases; unmatched junction nucleotides: 3. The CDR3 loop reads CASSYWDRVEPQHF. In DNA form, the CDR3 reads TGTGCCAGCAGTTACTGGGACAGGGTCGAGCCCCAGCATTTT.

This chain uses TRBV7-9 with TRBJ2-3; 14 nucleotides align to TRBD2. With 5 bases clipped from V and 8 bases from J, the junction kept 6 bases outside the gene matches. Per germline, CDR1 SEHNR and CDR2 FQNEAQ (reference sequence). The CDR3 is 15 amino acids. The CDR3 DNA sequence: TGTGCCAGCAGCCACGGACTAGCGGGAGGAGGTACGCAGTATTTT. Its translation is CASSHGLAGGGTQYF.

The genes are TRBV19 and TRBJ1-5; D might be TRBD1 (5 bases). The V end was cut by 2 bases, the J end by 2 bases, with 10 bases between. Germline V lookup: CDR1 LNHDA, CDR2 SQIVND (reference sequence). The CDR3 spans 15 residues. The CDR3 DNA sequence: TGTGCCAGTAGTATAATGTGGGGGGGCAATCAGCCCCAGCATTTT. This codes for CASSIMWGGNQPQHF.

This chain uses TRBV2 with TRBJ2-3, with D possibly matching TRBD1 (6 bases). The CDR3 is made up of 14 amino acids. CDR1 and CDR2 from the germline V gene are SNHLY and FYNNEI. Trimming shortened V by 6 bases and J by 4 bases, and 14 bases separated the two germline ends. The DNA of the CDR3 is TGTGCCAGCAGAGGTTTTCAGGGGCCAGATACGCAGTATTTT. As protein: CASRGFQGPDTQYF. Full variable domain (remainder filled in from reference TRBV2 and TRBJ2-3): EPEVTQTPSHQVTQMGQEVILRCVPISNHLYFYWYRQILGQKVEFLVSFYNNEISEKSEIFDDQFSVERPDGSNFTLKIRSTKLEDSAMYFCASRGFQGPDTQYFGPGTRLTVL.

This chain joins TRBV18 and TRBJ2-1, with TRBD2 as a possible D gene (5 bases). The CDR3 totals 15 residues. V lost 5 bases, J lost 5 bases, and 16 bases lay in between. Per the germline V gene, CDR1 is KGHSH and CDR2 is LQKENI. The CDR3 nucleotides read TGTGCCAGCTCAAACAGCGGAGGTAGGGACAATGAGCAGTTCTTC. The encoded protein is CASSNSGGRDNEQFF. The whole variable domain, remainder taken from reference TRBV18 and TRBJ2-1, is NAGVMQNPRHLVRRRGQEARLRCSPMKGHSHVYWYRQLPEEGLKFMVYLQKENIIDESGMPKERFSAEFPKEGPSILRIQQVVRGDSAAYFCASSNSGGRDNEQFFGPGTRLTVL.

This chain connects TRBV3-1 (or the pseudogene TRBV3-2) to TRBJ2-5, with a weak D call TRBD2 (6 bases). CDR1 and CDR2 (germline): LGHDT, YNNKEL (reference sequence). This CDR3 contains 16 residues. V gave up 1 base and J gave up 3 bases, with 15 bases separating them. The CDR3 region has the DNA TGTGCCAGCAGCCAAGTCGGTCGCGGGGCCAAAGAGACCCAGTACTTC. This gives the protein CASSQVGRGAKETQYF.